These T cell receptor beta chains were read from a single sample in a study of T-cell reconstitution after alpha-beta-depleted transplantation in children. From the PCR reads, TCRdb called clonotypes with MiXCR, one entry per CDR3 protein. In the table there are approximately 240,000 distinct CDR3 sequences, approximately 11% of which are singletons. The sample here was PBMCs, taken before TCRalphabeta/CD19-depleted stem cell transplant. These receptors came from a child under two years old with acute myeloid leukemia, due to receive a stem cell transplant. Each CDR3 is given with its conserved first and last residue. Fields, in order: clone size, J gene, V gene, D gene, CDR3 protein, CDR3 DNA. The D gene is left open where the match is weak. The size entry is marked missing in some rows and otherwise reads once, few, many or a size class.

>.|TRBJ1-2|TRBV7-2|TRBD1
CASSLMTGGNDGYTF
TGTGCCAGCAGCTTAATGACAGGGGGGAATGATGGCTACACCTTC
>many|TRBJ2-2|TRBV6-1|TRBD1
CASGGPQGDTGELFF
TGTGCCAGCGGGGGCCCACAGGGGGACACCGGGGAGCTGTTTTTT
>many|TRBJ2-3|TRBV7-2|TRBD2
CASSLLAGGLITDTQYF
TGTGCCAGCAGCTTACTTGCGGGAGGGCTGATCACAGATACGCAGTATTTT
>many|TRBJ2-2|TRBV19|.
CASSGGYTNTGELFF
TGTGCCAGTAGTGGGGGCTACACAAACACCGGGGAGCTGTTTTTT
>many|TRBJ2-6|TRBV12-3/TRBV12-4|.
CASMYGANVLTF
TGTGCCAGCATGTATGGGGCCAACGTCCTGACTTTC
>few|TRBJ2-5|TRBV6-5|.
CASSYPGVQETQYF
TGTGCCAGCAGTTACCCGGGAGTACAAGAGACCCAGTACTTC
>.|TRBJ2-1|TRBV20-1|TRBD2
CSARAPTSGGPYGQFF
TGCAGTGCTAGAGCCCCAACTAGCGGGGGGCCCTATGGGCAGTTCTTC
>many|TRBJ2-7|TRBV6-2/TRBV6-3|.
CASSYYRYMAVRSSYEQYF
TGTGCCAGCAGTTACTACCGATATATGGCGGTTAGGAGCTCCTACGAGCAGTACTTC
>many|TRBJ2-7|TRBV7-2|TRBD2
CASRLTSGGSYEQYF
TGTGCCAGCAGACTAACTAGCGGGGGTTCCTACGAGCAGTACTTC
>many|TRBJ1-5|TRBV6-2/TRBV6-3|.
CASSGQGGLQPQHF
TGTGCCAGCAGTGGCCAGGGAGGCCTTCAGCCCCAGCATTTT
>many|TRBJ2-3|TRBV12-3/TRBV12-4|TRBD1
CASSLVGQGGSNTQYF
TGTGCCAGCAGTTTAGTGGGACAGGGTGGGTCAAATACGCAGTATTTT
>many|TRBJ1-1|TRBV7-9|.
CASSLDRVPFF
TGTGCCAGCAGCTTAGACAGGGTGCCTTTCTTT
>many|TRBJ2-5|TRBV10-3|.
CAISPGTGETQYF
TGTGCCATCAGCCCCGGGACTGGGGAGACCCAGTACTTC
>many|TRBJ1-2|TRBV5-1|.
CASSSDGLYGYTF
TGCGCCAGCAGTTCCGACGGCCTCTATGGCTACACCTTC
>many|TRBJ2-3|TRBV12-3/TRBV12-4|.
CASSLKAGSTDTQYF
TGTGCCAGCAGTTTAAAAGCGGGTAGCACAGATACGCAGTATTTT
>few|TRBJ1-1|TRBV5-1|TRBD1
CASSWDRRYTEAFF
TGCGCCAGCAGCTGGGACAGGCGATACACTGAAGCTTTCTTT
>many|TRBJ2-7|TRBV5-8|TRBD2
CASSFGLAGPYEQYF
TGTGCCAGCAGCTTTGGCCTAGCGGGACCCTACGAGCAGTACTTC
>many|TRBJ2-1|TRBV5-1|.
CASSGQGGGPTNEQFF
TGCGCCAGCAGCGGACAAGGGGGGGGGCCAACCAATGAGCAGTTCTTC
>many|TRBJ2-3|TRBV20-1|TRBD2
CSAHTSGMADTQYF
TGCAGTGCTCATACTAGCGGGATGGCAGATACGCAGTATTTT
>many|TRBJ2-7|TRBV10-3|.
CAISAGHSYEQYF
TGTGCCATCAGTGCGGGGCACTCCTACGAGCAGTACTTC
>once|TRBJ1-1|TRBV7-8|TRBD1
CASSLARDRVWYTEAFF
TGTGCCAGCAGCTTAGCCCGGGACAGGGTTTGGTACACTGAAGCTTTCTTT
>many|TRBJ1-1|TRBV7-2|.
CASSTTQITEAFF
TGTGCCAGCAGCACGACACAGATCACTGAAGCTTTCTTT
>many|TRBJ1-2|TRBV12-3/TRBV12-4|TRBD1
CAARQTGFSYGYTF
TGTGCCGCGAGACAGACAGGGTTCAGTTATGGCTACACCTTC
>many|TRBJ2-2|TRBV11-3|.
CASRSGGNLFF
TGTGCCAGCAGGTCGGGCGGGAACCTGTTTTTT
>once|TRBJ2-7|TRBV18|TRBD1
CASSPGTGNEQYF
TGTGCCAGCTCTCCGGGGACAGGGAACGAGCAGTACTTC
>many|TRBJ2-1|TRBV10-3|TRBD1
CAIGQANNEQFF
TGTGCCATCGGACAGGCCAACAATGAGCAGTTCTTC
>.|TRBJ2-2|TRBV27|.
CASSPTDLNTGELFF
TGTGCCAGCAGTCCGACAGACCTGAACACCGGGGAGCTGTTTTTT
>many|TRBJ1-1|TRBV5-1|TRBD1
CASSLGDRDYTEAFF
TGCGCCAGCAGCTTGGGAGACAGGGACTACACTGAAGCTTTCTTT
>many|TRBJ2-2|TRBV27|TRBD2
CASGRGGQTGELFF
TGTGCCAGCGGGAGGGGAGGGCAGACCGGGGAGCTGTTTTTT
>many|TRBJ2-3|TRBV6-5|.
CASSAGRGTQYF
TGTGCCAGCAGTGCCGGGAGAGGTACGCAGTATTTT
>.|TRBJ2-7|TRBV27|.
CASRLKDDLAYEQYF
TGTGCCAGCAGACTAAAAGACGATTTGGCCTACGAGCAGTACTTC
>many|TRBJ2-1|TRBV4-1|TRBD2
CASSQGAGDPRRGFF
TGCGCCAGCAGCCAAGGTGCGGGAGACCCAAGAAGGGGGTTCTTC
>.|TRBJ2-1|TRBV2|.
CASSEQYGVEQFF
TGTGCCAGCAGTGAACAGTACGGGGTTGAGCAGTTCTTC
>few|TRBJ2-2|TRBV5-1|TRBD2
CASSLAGSNTGELFF
TGCGCCAGCAGCTTAGCGGGATCGAACACCGGGGAGCTGTTTTTT
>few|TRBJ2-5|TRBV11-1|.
CASSFGHGGETQYF
TGTGCCAGCAGCTTCGGACACGGGGGTGAGACCCAGTACTTC
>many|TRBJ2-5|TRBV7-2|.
CASSLVPGTETQYF
TGTGCCAGCAGCTTAGTCCCGGGAACGGAGACCCAGTACTTC
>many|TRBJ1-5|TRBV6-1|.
CASEEGGGQPQHF
TGTGCCAGTGAAGAGGGGGGTGGACAGCCCCAGCATTTT
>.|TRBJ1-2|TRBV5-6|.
CASGSGQTYYSNYGYTF
TGTGCCAGCGGCTCCGGACAGACCTATTATTCTAACTATGGCTACACCTTC
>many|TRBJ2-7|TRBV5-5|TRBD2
CASSSTSGSTYEQYF
TGTGCCAGCAGCTCTACTAGCGGGAGCACCTACGAGCAGTACTTC
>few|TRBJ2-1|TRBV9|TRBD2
CASGAGGGLNEQFF
TGTGCCAGCGGAGCGGGCGGGGGGTTAAATGAGCAGTTCTTC
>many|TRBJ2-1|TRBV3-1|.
CASSPRQVGENEQFF
TGTGCCAGCAGCCCCCGACAGGTGGGGGAGAATGAGCAGTTCTTC
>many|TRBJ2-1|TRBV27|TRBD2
CASSLVGLAPGRSYNEQFF
TGTGCCAGCAGTTTAGTGGGACTAGCTCCCGGGAGGTCCTACAATGAGCAGTTCTTC
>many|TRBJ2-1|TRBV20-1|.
CSARRGFYYNEQFF
TGCAGTGCTAGGAGAGGGTTCTACTACAATGAGCAGTTCTTC
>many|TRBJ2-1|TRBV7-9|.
CASSLAQHNEQFF
TGTGCCAGCAGCTTAGCGCAACACAATGAGCAGTTCTTC
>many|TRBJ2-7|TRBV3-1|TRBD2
CASSQGTSGYEQYF
TGTGCCAGCAGCCAAGGGACTAGCGGCTACGAGCAGTACTTC
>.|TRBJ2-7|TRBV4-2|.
CAMGRGLSYEQYF
TGTGCCATGGGCCGGGGGCTCTCCTACGAGCAGTACTTC
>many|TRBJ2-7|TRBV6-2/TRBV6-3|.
CATLKEKISYEQYF
TGTGCCACTCTAAAGGAGAAGATAAGCTACGAGCAGTACTTC
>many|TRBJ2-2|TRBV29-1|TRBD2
CSVQRELTGELFF
TGCAGCGTCCAGCGGGAGCTGACCGGGGAGCTGTTTTTT
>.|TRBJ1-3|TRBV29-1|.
CNVEDRHGSSGNTLYF
TGCAACGTTGAAGATCGTCACGGATCCTCTGGAAACACCTTATATTTT
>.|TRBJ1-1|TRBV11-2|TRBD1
CASSSLTGSEAFF
TGTGCCAGCAGCTCCCTGACAGGGTCTGAAGCTTTCTTT
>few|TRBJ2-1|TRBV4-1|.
CASTQSTRAGYNEQFF
TGCGCCAGCACCCAAAGTACGAGGGCGGGCTACAATGAGCAGTTCTTC
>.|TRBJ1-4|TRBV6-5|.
CASSFQWGRNEKLFF
TGTGCCAGCAGTTTCCAATGGGGTCGGAATGAAAAACTGTTTTTT
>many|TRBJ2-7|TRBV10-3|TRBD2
CAISDAPGLAGGAYEQYF
TGTGCCATCAGTGATGCCCCGGGACTAGCGGGGGGCGCCTACGAGCAGTACTTC
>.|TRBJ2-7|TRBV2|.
CAGRDKNSYEQYF
TGTGCCGGCCGGGACAAGAACTCCTACGAGCAGTACTTC